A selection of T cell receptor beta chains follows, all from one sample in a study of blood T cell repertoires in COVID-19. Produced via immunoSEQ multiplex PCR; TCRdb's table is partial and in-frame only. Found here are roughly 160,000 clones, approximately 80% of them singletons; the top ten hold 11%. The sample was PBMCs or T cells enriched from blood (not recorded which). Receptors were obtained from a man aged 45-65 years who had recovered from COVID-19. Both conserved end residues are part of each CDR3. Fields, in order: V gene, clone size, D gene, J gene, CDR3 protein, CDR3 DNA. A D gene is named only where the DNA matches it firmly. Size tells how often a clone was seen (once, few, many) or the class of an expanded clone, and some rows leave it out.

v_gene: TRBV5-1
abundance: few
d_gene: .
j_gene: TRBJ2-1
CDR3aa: CASSLEGDLYNEQFF
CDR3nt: TGCGCCAGCAGCTTGGAAGGGGATCTATACAATGAGCAGTTCTTC

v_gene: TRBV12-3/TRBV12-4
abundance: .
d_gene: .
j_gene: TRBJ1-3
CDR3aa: CASSWGPGNTIYF
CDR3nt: TGTGCCAGCAGCTGGGGGCCTGGAAACACCATATATTTT

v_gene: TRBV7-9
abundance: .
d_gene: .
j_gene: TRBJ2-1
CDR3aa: CASSSKSEHEQFF
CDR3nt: TGTGCCAGCAGCTCGAAATCAGAACATGAGCAGTTCTTC

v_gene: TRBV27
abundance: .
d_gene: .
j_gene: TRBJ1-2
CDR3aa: CASSPRWGGYGYTF
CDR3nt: TGTGCCAGCAGTCCCCGTTGGGGGGGTTATGGCTACACCTTC

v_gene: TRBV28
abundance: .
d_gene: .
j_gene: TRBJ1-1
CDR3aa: CASSLPGRSTEAFF
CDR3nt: TGTGCCAGCAGTTTACCAGGGAGGTCCACTGAAGCTTTCTTT

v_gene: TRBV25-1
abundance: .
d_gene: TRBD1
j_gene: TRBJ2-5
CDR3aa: CASSSGGKETQYF
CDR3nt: TGTGCCAGCAGTTCAGGGGGCAAGGAGACCCAGTACTTC

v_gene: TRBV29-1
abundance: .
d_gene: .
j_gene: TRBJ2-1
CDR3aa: CSVEGGFGEHEQFF
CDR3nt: TGCAGCGTTGAAGGAGGATTCGGTGAACATGAGCAGTTCTTC

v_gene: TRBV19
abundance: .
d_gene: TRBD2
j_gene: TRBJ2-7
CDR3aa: CASSIASGRRYEQYF
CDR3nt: TGTGCCAGTAGTATAGCAAGCGGGAGGAGATACGAGCAGTACTTC

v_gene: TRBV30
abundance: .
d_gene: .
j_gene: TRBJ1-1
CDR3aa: CAWRPNGAAGTEAFF
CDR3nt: TGTGCCTGGAGGCCGAACGGGGCGGCGGGGACTGAAGCTTTCTTT

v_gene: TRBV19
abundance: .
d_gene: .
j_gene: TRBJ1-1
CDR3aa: CASSILRNTEAFF
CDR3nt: TGTGCCAGTAGTATCCTGCGGAACACTGAAGCTTTCTTT

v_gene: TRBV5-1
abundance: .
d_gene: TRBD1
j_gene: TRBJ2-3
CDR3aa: CASSLPRQGTDTQYF
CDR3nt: TGCGCCAGCAGCTTACCTAGACAGGGTACAGATACGCAGTATTTT

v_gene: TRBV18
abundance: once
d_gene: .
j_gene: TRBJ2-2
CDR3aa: CASSPRATGELFF
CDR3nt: TGTGCCAGCTCACCACGGGCAACCGGGGAGCTGTTTTTT

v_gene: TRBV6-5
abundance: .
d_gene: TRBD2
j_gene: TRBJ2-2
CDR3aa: CASTGRDTGELFF
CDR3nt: TGTGCCAGCACGGGGAGGGACACCGGGGAGCTGTTTTTT

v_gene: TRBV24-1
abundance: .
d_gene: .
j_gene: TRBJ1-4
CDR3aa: CATSAGQISTNEKLFF
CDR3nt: TGTGCCACCAGTGCCGGACAGATCTCAACTAATGAAAAACTGTTTTTT

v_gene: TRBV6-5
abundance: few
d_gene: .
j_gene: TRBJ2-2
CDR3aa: CASNQDSPNTGELFF
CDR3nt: TGTGCCAGCAACCAGGACAGCCCGAACACCGGGGAGCTGTTTTTT

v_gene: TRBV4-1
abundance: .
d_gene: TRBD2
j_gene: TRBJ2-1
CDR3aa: CASSQVGTSGGEQFF
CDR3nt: TGCGCCAGCAGCCAAGTGGGGACTAGCGGGGGTGAGCAGTTCTTC

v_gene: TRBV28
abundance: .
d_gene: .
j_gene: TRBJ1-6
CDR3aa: CASTRGLPGNSPLHF
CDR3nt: TGTGCCAGCACCCGGGGACTTCCCGGCAATTCACCCCTCCACTTT

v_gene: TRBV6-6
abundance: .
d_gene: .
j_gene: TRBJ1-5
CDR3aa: CASSRTASENQPQHF
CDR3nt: TGTGCCAGCAGCAGGACAGCATCCGAGAATCAGCCCCAGCATTTT

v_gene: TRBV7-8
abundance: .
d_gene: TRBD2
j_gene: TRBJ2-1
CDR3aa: CASSFPLAGGVHNEQFF
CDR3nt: TGTGCCAGCAGCTTCCCCTTAGCGGGGGGGGTCCACAATGAGCAGTTCTTC

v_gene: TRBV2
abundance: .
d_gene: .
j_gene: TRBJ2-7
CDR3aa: CASIASPYEQYF
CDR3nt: TGTGCCAGTATTGCCAGTCCCTACGAGCAGTACTTC

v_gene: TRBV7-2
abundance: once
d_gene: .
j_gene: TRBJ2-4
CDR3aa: CASSLGPRGPRLAKNIQYF
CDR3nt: TGTGCCAGCAGCTTAGGTCCGCGAGGGCCGCGTCTAGCCAAAAACATTCAGTACTTC

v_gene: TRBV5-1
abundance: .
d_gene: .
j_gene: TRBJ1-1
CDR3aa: CASSAEPGMNTEAFF
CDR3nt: TGCGCCAGCAGCGCAGAGCCGGGGATGAACACTGAAGCTTTCTTT

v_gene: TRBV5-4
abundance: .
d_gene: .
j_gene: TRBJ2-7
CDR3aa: CASSHTTYEQYF
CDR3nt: TGTGCCAGCAGCCACACGACCTACGAGCAGTACTTC

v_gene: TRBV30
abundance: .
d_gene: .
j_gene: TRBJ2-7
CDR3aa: CACEQSYSYEQYF
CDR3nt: TGTGCCTGCGAACAGAGCTACTCCTACGAGCAGTACTTC

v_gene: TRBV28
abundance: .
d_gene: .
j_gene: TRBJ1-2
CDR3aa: CASSPRGYTF
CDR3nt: TGTGCCAGCAGTCCTCGGGGCTACACCTTC